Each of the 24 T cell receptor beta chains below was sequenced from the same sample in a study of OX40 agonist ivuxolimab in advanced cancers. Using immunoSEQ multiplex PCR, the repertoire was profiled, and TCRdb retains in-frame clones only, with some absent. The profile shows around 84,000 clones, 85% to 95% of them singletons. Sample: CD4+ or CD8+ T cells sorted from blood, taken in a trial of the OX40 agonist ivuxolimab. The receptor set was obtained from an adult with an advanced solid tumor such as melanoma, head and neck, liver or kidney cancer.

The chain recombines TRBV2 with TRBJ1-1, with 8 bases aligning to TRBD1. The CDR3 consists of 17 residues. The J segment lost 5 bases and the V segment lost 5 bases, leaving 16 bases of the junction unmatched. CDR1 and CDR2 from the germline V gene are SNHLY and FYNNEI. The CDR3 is CASSRGTGADVGTEAFF. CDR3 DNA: TGTGCCAGCAGTCGAGGGACAGGAGCTGATGTGGGTACTGAAGCTTTCTTT.

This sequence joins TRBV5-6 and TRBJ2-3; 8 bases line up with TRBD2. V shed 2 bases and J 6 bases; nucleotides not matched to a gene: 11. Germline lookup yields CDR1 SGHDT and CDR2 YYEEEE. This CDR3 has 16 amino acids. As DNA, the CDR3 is TGTGCCAGCAGCTTAAGCCTAGCGGGTCGCATGGATACGCAGTATTTT. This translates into CASSLSLAGRMDTQYF.

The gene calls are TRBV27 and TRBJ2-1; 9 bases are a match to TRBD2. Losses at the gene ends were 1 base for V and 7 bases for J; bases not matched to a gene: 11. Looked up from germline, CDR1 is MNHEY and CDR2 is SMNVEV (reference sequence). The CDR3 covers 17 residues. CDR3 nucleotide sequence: TGTGCCAGCAGTTTATGGACAATTCCGGGACTAGCTAATGAGCAGTTCTTC. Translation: CASSLWTIPGLANEQFF.

The CDR3 DNA reads as TGTGCCAGTCTTCTTCTCGCGGACAGGGATCACACAGATACGCAGTATTTT. Translation: CASLLLADRDHTDTQYF. The gene calls are TRBV25-1 and TRBJ2-3, with TRBD1 matching 8 bases. This CDR3 spans 17 amino acids. Germline CDR1 and CDR2: MGHDK and SYGVNS. Trimming cost V 9 bases and J 2 bases; bases outside gene matches: 16.

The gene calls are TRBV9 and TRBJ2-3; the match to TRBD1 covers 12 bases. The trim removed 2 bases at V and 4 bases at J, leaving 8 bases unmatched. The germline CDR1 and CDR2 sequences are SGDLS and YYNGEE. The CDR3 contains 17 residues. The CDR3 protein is CASSVPRGTGGSDTQYF. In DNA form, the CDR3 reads TGTGCCAGCAGCGTGCCCCGCGGGACAGGGGGCTCAGATACGCAGTATTTT.

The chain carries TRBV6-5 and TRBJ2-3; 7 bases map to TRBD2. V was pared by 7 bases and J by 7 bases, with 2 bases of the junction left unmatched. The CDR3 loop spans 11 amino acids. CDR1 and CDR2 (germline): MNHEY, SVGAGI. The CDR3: CASIGGNTQYF. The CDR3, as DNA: TGTGCCAGCATCGGGGGGAATACGCAGTATTTT.

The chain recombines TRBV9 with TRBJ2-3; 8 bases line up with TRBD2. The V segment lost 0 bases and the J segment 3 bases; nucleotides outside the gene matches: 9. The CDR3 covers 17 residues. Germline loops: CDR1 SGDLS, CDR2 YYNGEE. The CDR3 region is CASSVAPGRGRTDTQYF. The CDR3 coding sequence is TGTGCCAGCAGCGTAGCTCCCGGGAGGGGGAGAACAGATACGCAGTATTTT.

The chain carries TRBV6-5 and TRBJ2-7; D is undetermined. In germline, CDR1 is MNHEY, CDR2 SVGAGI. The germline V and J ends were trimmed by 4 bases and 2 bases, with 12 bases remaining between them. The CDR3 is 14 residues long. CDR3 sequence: CASSFGPDPYEQYF. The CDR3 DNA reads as TGTGCCAGCAGTTTTGGCCCAGACCCCTACGAGCAGTACTTC.

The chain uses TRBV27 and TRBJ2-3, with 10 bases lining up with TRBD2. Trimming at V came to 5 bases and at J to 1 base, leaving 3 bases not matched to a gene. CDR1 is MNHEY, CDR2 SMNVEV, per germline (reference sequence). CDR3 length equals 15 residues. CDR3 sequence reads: CASSPGTSGTDTQYF. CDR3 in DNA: TGTGCCAGCAGTCCAGGGACTAGCGGCACAGATACGCAGTATTTT.

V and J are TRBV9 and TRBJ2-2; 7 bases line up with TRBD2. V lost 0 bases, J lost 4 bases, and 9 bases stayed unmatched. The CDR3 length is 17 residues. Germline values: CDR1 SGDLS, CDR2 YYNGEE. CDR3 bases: TGTGCCAGCAGCGTAGGGGCTGCGGGAGTGGGCACCGGGGAGCTGTTTTTT. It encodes CASSVGAAGVGTGELFF. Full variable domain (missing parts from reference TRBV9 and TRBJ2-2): DSGVTQTPKHLITATGQRVTLRCSPRSGDLSVYWYQQSLDQGLQFLIQYYNGEERAKGNILERFSAQQFPDLHSELNLSSLELGDSALYFCASSVGAAGVGTGELFFGEGSRLTVL.

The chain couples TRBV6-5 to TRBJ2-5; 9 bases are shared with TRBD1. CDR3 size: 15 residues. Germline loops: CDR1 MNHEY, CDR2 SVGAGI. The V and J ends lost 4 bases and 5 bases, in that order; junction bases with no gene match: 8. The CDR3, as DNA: TGTGCCAGCAGTTGGGGACAGGGAGAAGGGGAGACCCAGTACTTC. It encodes CASSWGQGEGETQYF.

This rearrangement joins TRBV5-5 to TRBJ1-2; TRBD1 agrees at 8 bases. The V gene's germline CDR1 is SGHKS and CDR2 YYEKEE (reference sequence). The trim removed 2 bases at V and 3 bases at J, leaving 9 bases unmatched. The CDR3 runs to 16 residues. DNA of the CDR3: TGTGCCAGCAGCTTAGGATTCCGGACAGGGTACTATGGCTACACCTTC. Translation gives CASSLGFRTGYYGYTF.

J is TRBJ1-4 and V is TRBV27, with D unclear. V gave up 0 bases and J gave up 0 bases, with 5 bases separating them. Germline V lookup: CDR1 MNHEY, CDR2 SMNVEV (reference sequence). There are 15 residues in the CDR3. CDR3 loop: CASSLSRATNEKLFF. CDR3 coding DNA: TGTGCCAGCAGTTTATCACGGGCAACTAATGAAAAACTGTTTTTT.

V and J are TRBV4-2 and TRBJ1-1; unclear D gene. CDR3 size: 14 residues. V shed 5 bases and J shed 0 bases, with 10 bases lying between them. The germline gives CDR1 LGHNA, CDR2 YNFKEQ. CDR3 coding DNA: TGTGCCAGCAGCGATAGATTGATGAACACTGAAGCTTTCTTT. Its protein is CASSDRLMNTEAFF.

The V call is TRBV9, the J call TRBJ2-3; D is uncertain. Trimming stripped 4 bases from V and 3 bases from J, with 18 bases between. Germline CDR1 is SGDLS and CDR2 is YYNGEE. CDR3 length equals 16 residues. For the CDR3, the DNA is TGTGCCAGCAGCCCCCCCAGCGCGGCTCAAACAGATACGCAGTATTTT. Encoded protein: CASSPPSAAQTDTQYF.

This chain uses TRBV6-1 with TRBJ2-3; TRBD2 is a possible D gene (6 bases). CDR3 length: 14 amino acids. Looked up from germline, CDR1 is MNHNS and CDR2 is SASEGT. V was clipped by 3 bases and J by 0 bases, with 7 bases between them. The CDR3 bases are TGTGCCAGCAGTGAGCGGGGTAGCACAGATACGCAGTATTTT. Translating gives CASSERGSTDTQYF.

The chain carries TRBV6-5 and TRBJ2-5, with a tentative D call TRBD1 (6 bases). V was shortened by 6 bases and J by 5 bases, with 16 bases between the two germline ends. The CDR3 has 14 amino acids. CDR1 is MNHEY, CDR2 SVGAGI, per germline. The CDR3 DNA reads TGTGCCAGCAGACCCTCGACAGGAATGGAGACCCAGTACTTC. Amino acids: CASRPSTGMETQYF.

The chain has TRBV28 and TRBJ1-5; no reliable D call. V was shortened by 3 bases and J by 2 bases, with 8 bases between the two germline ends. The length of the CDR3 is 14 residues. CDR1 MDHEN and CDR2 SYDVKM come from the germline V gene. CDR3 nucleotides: TGTGCCAGCAGTTTCATTGCGGGCAATCAGCCCCAGCATTTT. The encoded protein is CASSFIAGNQPQHF.

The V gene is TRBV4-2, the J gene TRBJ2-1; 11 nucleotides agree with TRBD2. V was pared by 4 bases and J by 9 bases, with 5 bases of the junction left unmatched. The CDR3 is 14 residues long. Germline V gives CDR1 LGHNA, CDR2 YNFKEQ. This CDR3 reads CASSLGTSGLEQFF. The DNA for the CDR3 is TGTGCCAGCAGCCTCGGGACTAGCGGTCTTGAGCAGTTCTTC.

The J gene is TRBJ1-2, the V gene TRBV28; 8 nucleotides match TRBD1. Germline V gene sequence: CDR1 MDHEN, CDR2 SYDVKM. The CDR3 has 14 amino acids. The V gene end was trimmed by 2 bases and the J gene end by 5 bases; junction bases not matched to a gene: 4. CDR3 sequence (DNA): TGTGCCAGCAGTTTACAGGGGGCGTATTATGGCTACACCTTC. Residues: CASSLQGAYYGYTF.

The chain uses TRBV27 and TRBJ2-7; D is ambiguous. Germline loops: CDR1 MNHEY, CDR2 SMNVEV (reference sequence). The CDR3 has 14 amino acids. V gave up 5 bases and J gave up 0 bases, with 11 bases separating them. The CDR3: CASSPAKFSYEQYF. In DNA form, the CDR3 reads TGTGCCAGCAGTCCCGCTAAGTTCTCCTACGAGCAGTACTTC.

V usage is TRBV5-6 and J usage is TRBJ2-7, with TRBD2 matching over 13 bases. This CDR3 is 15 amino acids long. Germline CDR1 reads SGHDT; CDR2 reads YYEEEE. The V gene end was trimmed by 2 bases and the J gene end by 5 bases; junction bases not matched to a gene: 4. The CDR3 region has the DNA TGTGCCAGCAGCTTAGGACTAGCGGGAGTCAACGAGCAGTACTTC. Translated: CASSLGLAGVNEQYF.

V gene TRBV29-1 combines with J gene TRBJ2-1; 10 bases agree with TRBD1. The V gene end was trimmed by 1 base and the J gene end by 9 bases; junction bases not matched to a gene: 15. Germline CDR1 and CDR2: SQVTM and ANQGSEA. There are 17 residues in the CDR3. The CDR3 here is CSVEGGETGTGAVEQFF. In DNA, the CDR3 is TGCAGCGTTGAAGGCGGGGAAACCGGGACAGGGGCCGTTGAGCAGTTCTTC.

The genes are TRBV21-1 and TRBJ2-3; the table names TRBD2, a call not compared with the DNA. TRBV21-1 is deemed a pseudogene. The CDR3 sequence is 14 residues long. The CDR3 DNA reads TGTGCCAGCAGCAATGACTTGTACACAGATACGCAGTATTTT. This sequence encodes CASSNDLYTDTQYF.